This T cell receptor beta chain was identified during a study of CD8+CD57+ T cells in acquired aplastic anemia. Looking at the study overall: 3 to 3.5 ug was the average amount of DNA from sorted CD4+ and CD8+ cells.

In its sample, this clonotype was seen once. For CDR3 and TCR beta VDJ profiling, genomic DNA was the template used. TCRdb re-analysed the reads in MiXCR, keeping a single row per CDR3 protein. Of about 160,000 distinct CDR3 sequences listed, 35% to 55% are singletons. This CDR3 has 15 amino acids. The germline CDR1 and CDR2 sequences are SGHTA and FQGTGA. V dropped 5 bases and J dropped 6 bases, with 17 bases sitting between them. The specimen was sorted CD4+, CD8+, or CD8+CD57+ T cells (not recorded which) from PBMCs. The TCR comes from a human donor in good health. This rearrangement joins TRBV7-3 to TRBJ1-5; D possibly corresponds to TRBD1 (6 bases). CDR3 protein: CASSPYPGQGQPQHF. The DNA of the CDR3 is TGTGCCAGCAGCCCGTACCCGGGACAAGGTCAGCCCCAGCATTTT.